The 11 T cell receptor beta chains given below trace back to one sample, sequenced in a study of blood T cell repertoires in COVID-19. Only in-frame clones appear in the TCRdb table, and some are missing; sequencing was by immunoSEQ multiplex PCR. The data hold some 30,000 clones, with about 90% observed a single time. Source material: peripheral blood. Receptor source: a man aged 60-69 years with active COVID-19.

The chain recombines TRBV2 with TRBJ1-1; 9 bases agree with TRBD1. CDR1 SNHLY and CDR2 FYNNEI come from the germline V gene. The V gene end was trimmed by 8 bases and the J gene end by 4 bases; junction bases not matched to a gene: 11. This CDR3 is built from 15 residues. DNA for the CDR3: TGTGCCAGCCGACACCGGACAGGGGCAGGCACTGAAGCTTTCTTT. Its translation: CASRHRTGAGTEAFF. Complete variable domain (other parts from reference TRBV2 and TRBJ1-1): EPEVTQTPSHQVTQMGQEVILRCVPISNHLYFYWYRQILGQKVEFLVSFYNNEISEKSEIFDDQFSVERPDGSNFTLKIRSTKLEDSAMYFCASRHRTGAGTEAFFGQGTRLTVV.

The chain couples TRBV11-3 to TRBJ2-2; TRBD1 might be the D (5 bases). In germline, CDR1 is SGHNT, CDR2 YENEEA. The CDR3 length is 13 residues. Trimming took off 5 bases at V and 5 bases at J, with 9 bases between the two ends. The CDR3 region is CASSRQMTGELFF. The CDR3 bases are TGTGCCAGCAGCCGACAGATGACCGGGGAGCTGTTTTTT.

This clone showed up just a few times. This CDR3 is CASSLQGYGYTF. The CDR3 bases are TGTGCCAGCAGCTTACAGGGCTATGGCTACACCTTC. The rearrangement joins TRBV7-2 to TRBJ1-2; a weak D match, TRBD1 (5 bases). The CDR3 spans 12 residues. CDR1 SGHTA and CDR2 FQGNSA come from the germline V gene. Between the trimmed V and J ends, which lost 2 bases and 4 bases, there was a span of 5 bases.

This clone was recorded once. J is TRBJ2-1 and V is TRBV29-1; TRBD2 matches at 8 bases. Germline V CDR1 and CDR2: SQVTM, ANQGSEA. This CDR3 comprises 15 residues. The trim removed 0 bases at V and 6 bases at J, leaving 7 bases unmatched. The CDR3 DNA follows: TGCAGCGTTGAAGATCGGGCGGGGGGCCTCAATGAGCAGTTCTTC. It yields the protein CSVEDRAGGLNEQFF.

This clone was seen only once. The chain links TRBV6-6 to TRBJ1-1; D is unclear. This CDR3 contains 14 residues. The germline CDR1 and CDR2 sequences are MNHNY and SVGAGI (reference sequence). V was trimmed by 0 bases and J by 1 base, leaving 6 bases between them. In DNA, the CDR3 is TGTGCCAGCAGTTACTCCACAGCGAACACTGAAGCTTTCTTT. This encodes CASSYSTANTEAFF.

The chain recombines TRBV24-1 with TRBJ2-2; 8 bases match TRBD2. The junction had 4 bases not matched to a gene; V was cut back by 8 bases and J by 0 bases. The length of the CDR3 is 15 residues. Germline V gene sequence: CDR1 KGHDR, CDR2 SFDVKD. CDR3: CATIAGGANTGELFF. The CDR3 region has the DNA TGTGCCACCATTGCGGGGGGAGCGAACACCGGGGAGCTGTTTTTT.

The CDR3 loop is CASSGIGGISGNTIYF. CDR3 DNA: TGTGCCAGCAGTGGGATAGGAGGTATCTCTGGAAACACCATATATTTT. The chain couples TRBV2 to TRBJ1-3; D not resolved. V was shortened by 4 bases and J by 0 bases, with 13 bases between the two germline ends. The germline V gene has CDR1 SNHLY and CDR2 FYNNEI. There are 16 residues in the CDR3.

This clone was observed a few times. This CDR3 is also generated by other DNA sequences in the sample. The chain uses TRBV7-3 and TRBJ1-2; the match to TRBD1 covers 10 bases. The junction had 3 bases not matched to a gene; V was cut back by 5 bases and J by 3 bases. The germline V gene encodes CDR1 SGHTA and CDR2 FQGTGA. CDR3 length: 14 amino acids. This chain's CDR3 is CASSQGTGDYGYTF. CDR3 DNA sequence: TGTGCCAGCAGCCAAGGGACAGGGGACTATGGCTACACCTTC.

V and J are TRBV19 and TRBJ2-4; the D gene is possibly TRBD2 (7 bases). The germline V gene encodes CDR1 LNHDA and CDR2 SQIVND (reference sequence). Trimming shortened V by 10 bases and J by 5 bases, and 21 bases separated the two germline ends. This CDR3 is 15 amino acids long. CDR3 DNA: TGTGCCACTTCTAGGGGGGGCGAGAGGCAAAACATTCAGTACTTC. Its translation: CATSRGGERQNIQYF.

This clone has just a few counts. The rearrangement joins TRBV29-1 to TRBJ2-5, with a possible D match to TRBD1 (5 bases). Germline V CDR1 and CDR2: SQVTM, ANQGSEA. Between the trimmed V and J ends, which lost 4 bases and 5 bases, there was a span of 14 bases. This CDR3 has 13 residues. The CDR3: CSVGQFVGETQYF. As DNA, the CDR3 is TGCAGCGTTGGACAGTTTGTAGGGGAGACCCAGTACTTC. The entire variable domain, with the rest obtained from reference TRBV29-1 and TRBJ2-5, is as follows: SAVISQKPSRDICQRGTSLTIQCQVDSQVTMMFWYRQQPGQSLTLIATANQGSEATYESGFVIDKFPISRPNLTFSTLTVSNMSPEDSSIYLCSVGQFVGETQYFGPGTRLLVL.

This clone has only a few counts. V gene TRBV4-3 combines with J gene TRBJ1-2; possibly TRBD1 for D (6 bases). This CDR3 is built from 15 residues. V was pared by 0 bases and J by 8 bases, with 16 bases between. Germline assignment: CDR1 LGHNA and CDR2 YSLEER. The CDR3 region has the DNA TGCGCCAGCAGCCAAGATCGGACAGCCCAAAGGGGCTACACCTTC. Its protein product is CASSQDRTAQRGYTF.